Presented here are 12 T cell receptor beta chains from one specimen sequenced in a study of read filtering for tumor transcriptome and immune sequencing. This library used 300 to 450 ng RNA and molecular barcoded adaptors spanning alpha/delta and beta/gamma chains. MiXCR, run by TCRdb on the reads, gives a single entry per CDR3 protein. The profile shows around 50,000 distinct CDR3 sequences, under 25% of them singletons. Sequencing was done on a sample of a population of CD138-negative cells sorted from bone marrow. The receptors stem from a donor over 35 with multiple myeloma.

There are many counts of this clonotype. The V and J genes are TRBV19 and TRBJ2-7; 7 nucleotides line up with TRBD1. In germline, CDR1 is LNHDA, CDR2 SQIVND (reference sequence). The trim removed 6 bases at V and 5 bases at J, leaving 1 base unmatched. CDR3 length: 11 amino acids. CDR3 sequence reads: CASRQGNEQYF. Written as DNA, the CDR3 is TGTGCCAGTAGACAGGGGAACGAGCAGTACTTC.

This clonotype came up many times. The rearrangement links TRBV29-1 to TRBJ2-4; the match to TRBD1 covers 8 bases. From germline, CDR1 is SQVTM and CDR2 ANQGSEA. The CDR3 length is 12 residues. V lost 6 bases to trimming and J lost 5 bases; unmatched junction nucleotides: 3. The chain's CDR3 is CSVDRAENIQYF. The CDR3 DNA sequence: TGCAGCGTGGACAGGGCGGAAAACATTCAGTACTTC.

V usage is TRBV20-1 and J usage is TRBJ1-3; no definite D call. There are 15 residues in the CDR3. V was cut by 3 bases and J by 0 bases, with 12 bases left in between. Germline lookup yields CDR1 DFQATT and CDR2 SNEGSKA (reference sequence). As DNA, the CDR3 is TGCAGTGCTAGGGACGTTAGATCCTCTGGAAACACCATATATTTT. This sequence encodes CSARDVRSSGNTIYF.

At least ten counts were recorded for this clonotype. V gene TRBV5-1 combines with J gene TRBJ2-3; 13 bases are shared with TRBD2. The CDR3 spans 18 residues. CDR1 is SGHRS, CDR2 YFSETQ, per germline. V lost 6 bases, J lost 5 bases, and 15 bases stayed unmatched. The CDR3 coding sequence is TGCGCCAGCAACGAAATCCCGGCGACTAGCGGGGGGCTAGATACGCAGTATTTT. Its protein product is CASNEIPATSGGLDTQYF.

In its sample, this clonotype ranks as medium-sized. The V and J genes are TRBV6-6 and TRBJ1-6; tentatively, D is TRBD1 (5 bases). Trimming left V 6 bases short and J 0 bases short, with 9 bases between. The germline V gene has CDR1 MNHNY and CDR2 SVGAGI (reference sequence). The CDR3 loop spans 15 amino acids. DNA for the CDR3: TGTGCCAGCAGAGGGGATTTCTCCTATAATTCACCCCTCCACTTT. This sequence encodes CASRGDFSYNSPLHF.

This clonotype was detected many times. The V gene is TRBV5-1, the J gene TRBJ2-3, with 8 bases aligning to TRBD1. The CDR3 sequence is 16 residues long. Germline V gene lookup returns CDR1 SGHRS and CDR2 YFSETQ. V was pared by 4 bases and J by 0 bases, with 7 bases of the junction left unmatched. Written as DNA, the CDR3 is TGCGCCAGCAGCAAGCAACAGGGGGGTAGCACAGATACGCAGTATTTT. It yields the protein CASSKQQGGSTDTQYF.

Concerning this clonotype itself: Given a much more abundant clone one base away, this may be a read error. The chain couples TRBV14 to TRBJ2-3; 8 bases agree with TRBD2. The CDR3 is 15 residues long. Germline CDR1 reads SGHDN; CDR2 reads FVKESK. The CDR3 bases are TGTGCCAGCGGCCAAGATGTGGTAGCGGGAACCTCCGAGTATTTT. Translated: CASGQDVVAGTSEYF.

This clonotype was detected a few times. The genes are TRBV29-1 and TRBJ2-2; D remains unclear. The length of the CDR3 is 13 residues. CDR1 and CDR2 from the germline V gene are SQVTM and ANQGSEA. Trimming stripped 7 bases from V and 0 bases from J, with 9 bases between. CDR3 residues: CSGRPTNTGELFF. DNA for the CDR3: TGCAGCGGGCGGCCTACGAACACCGGGGAGCTGTTTTTT.

This clonotype has ten or more counts. The chain combines TRBV10-3 with TRBJ1-1, with D unclear. The CDR3 covers 12 residues. Germline loops: CDR1 ENHRY, CDR2 SYGVKD. V lost 0 bases and J lost 11, with 10 bases in between. The CDR3 nucleotides read TGTGCCATCAGTGAGTCAGAGACGGTCGCTTTCTTT. It codes for CAISESETVAFF.

This clonotype was observed a few times. The chain recombines TRBV3-1 with TRBJ1-3, with TRBD1 matching 7 bases. The CDR3 runs 15 residues. Germline trimming cut 4 bases from V and 0 bases from J; bases unmatched to any gene: 3. Germline assignment: CDR1 LGHDT and CDR2 YNNKEL (reference sequence). CDR3 sequence reads: CASSRGTDSGNTIYF. In DNA, the CDR3 is TGTGCCAGCAGCCGCGGGACAGACTCTGGAAACACCATATATTTT.

This clonotype occurred many times. This sequence joins TRBV29-1 and TRBJ2-3, with no clear D. Germline CDR1 and CDR2: SQVTM and ANQGSEA. Between the trimmed V and J ends, which lost 3 bases and 2 bases, there was a span of 6 bases. This CDR3 has 12 residues. CDR3 protein: CSVDFITDTQYF. The CDR3 nucleotides read TGCAGCGTTGATTTTATCACAGATACGCAGTATTTT.

This clonotype appeared many times. The chain links TRBV7-2 to TRBJ1-1; weak D call: TRBD1 (6 bases). Germline-derived CDR1 and CDR2 are SGHTA and FQGNSA. The CDR3 spans 19 residues. Trimming took off 5 bases at V and 5 bases at J, with 30 bases between the two ends. DNA of the CDR3: TGTGCCAGCAGCCGTTTGGTGATTCGGAGGGGGGGGGCAGGAACTGAAGCTTTCTTT. Its protein is CASSRLVIRRGGAGTEAFF.